These T cell receptor beta chains were read from a single sample in a study of T cell responses to AZD1222 COVID-19 vaccine. The protocol was immunoSEQ multiplex PCR, while the TCRdb copy is restricted to in-frame clones and leaves out a portion. Counted here are 200,000 or so clones, 90% to 95% occurring once; the ten biggest clones make up 7% to 9.5%. The sequences come from peripheral blood, collected on day 0 of AZD1222 vaccination. These receptors were taken from an adult in good health. The CDR3 runs from the conserved cysteine through the conserved F or W. Each record gives: V gene, J gene, D gene, clone size, CDR3 DNA, CDR3 protein. The D gene is left open where the match is weak. Clone size, where shown, is once, few, many, or a class for clones that have expanded.

V gene: TRBV9; J gene: TRBJ2-7; D gene: .; clone size: few; CDR3 DNA: TGTGCCAGCAGCGTAGGACAGGGAGGCTACGAGCAGTACTTC; CDR3 protein: CASSVGQGGYEQYF
V gene: TRBV19; J gene: TRBJ1-6; D gene: .; clone size: .; CDR3 DNA: TGTGCCAGTAGTACCGGGAGCCGGGGGAATTCACCCCTCCACTTT; CDR3 protein: CASSTGSRGNSPLHF
V gene: TRBV11-2; J gene: TRBJ1-1; D gene: TRBD1; clone size: .; CDR3 DNA: TGTGCCAGCAGCTTAGAGCAGGACAGGGAAGCTTTCTTT; CDR3 protein: CASSLEQDREAFF
V gene: TRBV3-1/TRBV3-2; J gene: TRBJ1-5; D gene: .; clone size: .; CDR3 DNA: TGTGCCAGCAGCCAACAACAGGGATATCAGCCCCAGCATTTT; CDR3 protein: CASSQQQGYQPQHF
V gene: TRBV24-1; J gene: TRBJ2-5; D gene: TRBD2; clone size: .; CDR3 DNA: TGTGCCACCAGCGGGACTAGCGGGAGGGCCTTAGAGACCCAGTACTTC; CDR3 protein: CATSGTSGRALETQYF
V gene: TRBV12-5; J gene: TRBJ1-3; D gene: .; clone size: .; CDR3 DNA: TGTGCTAGTGGTACAGGGAACGGAAACACCATATATTTT; CDR3 protein: CASGTGNGNTIYF
V gene: TRBV30; J gene: TRBJ1-4; D gene: TRBD1; clone size: .; CDR3 DNA: TGTGCCTGCGGACAGGCAACTAATGAAAAACTGTTTTTT; CDR3 protein: CACGQATNEKLFF
V gene: TRBV5-1; J gene: TRBJ1-4; D gene: TRBD1; clone size: .; CDR3 DNA: TGCGCCAGCAGCTTGGGCCAACTACCAGGACAGGACGAAAAACTGTTTTTT; CDR3 protein: CASSLGQLPGQDEKLFF
V gene: TRBV30; J gene: TRBJ1-2; D gene: .; clone size: .; CDR3 DNA: TGTGCCTGGACTAAGGGGGGAGGCTATGGCTACACCTTC; CDR3 protein: CAWTKGGGYGYTF
V gene: TRBV28; J gene: TRBJ1-5; D gene: .; clone size: .; CDR3 DNA: TGTGCCAGCAGTTTCCCCAATTTGTCCCAGCATTTT; CDR3 protein: CASSFPNLSQHF
V gene: TRBV28; J gene: TRBJ1-5; D gene: .; clone size: .; CDR3 DNA: TGTGCCAGCCACCGGGGGCATAGCAATCAGCCCCAGCATTTT; CDR3 protein: CASHRGHSNQPQHF
V gene: TRBV28; J gene: TRBJ1-2; D gene: .; clone size: .; CDR3 DNA: TGTGCCAGCAGTTTAGACCTAACTGGCTACACCTTC; CDR3 protein: CASSLDLTGYTF
V gene: TRBV6-1; J gene: TRBJ2-1; D gene: TRBD2; clone size: .; CDR3 DNA: TGTGCCAGCAGTGACGACCTTCTAGCGGGCAACTACAATGAGCAGTTCTTC; CDR3 protein: CASSDDLLAGNYNEQFF
V gene: TRBV11-1; J gene: TRBJ2-1; D gene: TRBD2; clone size: .; CDR3 DNA: TGTGCCAGCAGGACTCGGACTAGCGAGCAGTACAATGAGCAGTTCTTC; CDR3 protein: CASRTRTSEQYNEQFF
V gene: TRBV13; J gene: TRBJ2-3; D gene: TRBD2; clone size: .; CDR3 DNA: TGTGCCAGCAGCTTGAGGCTAGCGGGAGCAGATACGCAGTATTTT; CDR3 protein: CASSLRLAGADTQYF
V gene: TRBV14; J gene: TRBJ2-5; D gene: TRBD2; clone size: .; CDR3 DNA: TGTGCCAGCAGCCAAGATCATCTCGGGACTACCTACTTC; CDR3 protein: CASSQDHLGTTYF
V gene: TRBV28; J gene: TRBJ2-6; D gene: .; clone size: .; CDR3 DNA: TGTGCCAGCAGGCCTTTAAGGGGTCTAAACTCTGGGGCCAACGTCCTGACTTTC; CDR3 protein: CASRPLRGLNSGANVLTF
V gene: TRBV7-2; J gene: TRBJ1-3; D gene: .; clone size: .; CDR3 DNA: TGTGCCAGCCTCCCCTCGGGCGGAAACACCATATATTTT; CDR3 protein: CASLPSGGNTIYF
V gene: TRBV7-2; J gene: TRBJ1-6; D gene: .; clone size: .; CDR3 DNA: TGTGCCAGCAGCTTAGCTCAGCGGAGGTCCTATAATTCACCCCTCCACTTT; CDR3 protein: CASSLAQRRSYNSPLHF
V gene: TRBV6-5; J gene: TRBJ1-4; D gene: .; clone size: once; CDR3 DNA: TGTGCCAGCAGTCCCCCAGGATTTGAAAAACTGTTTTTT; CDR3 protein: CASSPPGFEKLFF
V gene: TRBV18; J gene: TRBJ2-1; D gene: .; clone size: .; CDR3 DNA: TGTGCCAGCTCACTCACCCCCGGGACCCACAATGAGCAGTTCTTC; CDR3 protein: CASSLTPGTHNEQFF
V gene: TRBV3-1/TRBV3-2; J gene: TRBJ1-6; D gene: .; clone size: .; CDR3 DNA: TGTGCCAGCAGCCACAATCGACCCCAGGCCTCACCCCTCCACTTT; CDR3 protein: CASSHNRPQASPLHF
V gene: TRBV6-2/TRBV6-3; J gene: TRBJ2-3; D gene: TRBD2; clone size: once; CDR3 DNA: TGTGCCAGCAGTTCCTGGACTAGCGGGAGGGGAGATACGCAGTATTTT; CDR3 protein: CASSSWTSGRGDTQYF
V gene: TRBV9; J gene: TRBJ2-2; D gene: TRBD2; clone size: .; CDR3 DNA: TGTGCCAGCAGCGTAGGGCTAGCGGGAGGGCCGTCCGGGGAGCTGTTTTTT; CDR3 protein: CASSVGLAGGPSGELFF
V gene: TRBV5-4; J gene: TRBJ2-5; D gene: .; clone size: .; CDR3 DNA: TGTGCCAGCAGCTTGAGCCGACTAAGTTCGGAGACCCAGTACTTC; CDR3 protein: CASSLSRLSSETQYF
V gene: TRBV12-5; J gene: TRBJ2-3; D gene: .; clone size: .; CDR3 DNA: TGTGCTAGTGCCCCCGTGGAGTATAGCACAGATACGCAGTATTTT; CDR3 protein: CASAPVEYSTDTQYF
V gene: TRBV7-9; J gene: TRBJ1-5; D gene: .; clone size: .; CDR3 DNA: TGTGCCAGCAGCCCCGGGCAGGGCCTCAATCAGCCCCAGCATTTT; CDR3 protein: CASSPGQGLNQPQHF
V gene: TRBV7-2; J gene: TRBJ2-5; D gene: TRBD2; clone size: .; CDR3 DNA: TGTGCCAGCAGCTTCTCTAGCGGGAGGTCCCAAGAGACCCAGTACTTC; CDR3 protein: CASSFSSGRSQETQYF
V gene: TRBV3-1/TRBV3-2; J gene: TRBJ2-7; D gene: .; clone size: .; CDR3 DNA: TGTGCCAGCAGCCACAGGCGGGACGAGCAGTACTTC; CDR3 protein: CASSHRRDEQYF
V gene: TRBV18; J gene: TRBJ2-3; D gene: .; clone size: .; CDR3 DNA: TGTGCCAGCTCACGACTAGACACAGATACGCAGTATTTT; CDR3 protein: CASSRLDTDTQYF
V gene: TRBV15; J gene: TRBJ2-5; D gene: .; clone size: .; CDR3 DNA: TGTGCCACCTCTGACTTGACTAGTGGAGTAGGGCAAGAGACCCAGTACTTC; CDR3 protein: CATSDLTSGVGQETQYF
V gene: TRBV19; J gene: TRBJ1-5; D gene: TRBD1; clone size: .; CDR3 DNA: TGTGCCAGTAAGGCCGAAGGGACAGGGGGTCAGCCCCAGCATTTT; CDR3 protein: CASKAEGTGGQPQHF
V gene: TRBV21-1; J gene: TRBJ2-1; D gene: .; clone size: .; CDR3 DNA: TGTGCCAGCAGCAAAGGAAACCGGAGCTCCTACAATGAGCAGTTCTTC; CDR3 protein: CASSKGNRSSYNEQFF
V gene: TRBV19; J gene: TRBJ2-7; D gene: .; clone size: .; CDR3 DNA: TGTGCCAGTAGTATCAAGGGGCAGTCCTACGAGCAGTACTTC; CDR3 protein: CASSIKGQSYEQYF
V gene: TRBV6-5; J gene: TRBJ1-5; D gene: .; clone size: .; CDR3 DNA: TGTGCCAGCAGTTACGGAGTAGGTAGTCAGCCCCAGCATTTT; CDR3 protein: CASSYGVGSQPQHF
V gene: TRBV14; J gene: TRBJ2-3; D gene: .; clone size: .; CDR3 DNA: TGTGCCAGCAGCCAAGATGGGCCGCGTGTCCCAAGCACAGATACGCAGTATTTT; CDR3 protein: CASSQDGPRVPSTDTQYF
V gene: TRBV9; J gene: TRBJ2-1; D gene: .; clone size: .; CDR3 DNA: TGTGCCAGCAGCCCCGGGGGTCCCAATGAGCAGTTCTTC; CDR3 protein: CASSPGGPNEQFF
V gene: TRBV9; J gene: TRBJ2-3; D gene: .; clone size: .; CDR3 DNA: TGTGCCAGCACCGAGGACACAAGGGGCGATACGCAGTATTTT; CDR3 protein: CASTEDTRGDTQYF
V gene: TRBV4-2; J gene: TRBJ2-4; D gene: TRBD1; clone size: .; CDR3 DNA: TGTGCCAGCAGCCATCCAGGACAGGGGGACATTCAGTACTTC; CDR3 protein: CASSHPGQGDIQYF
V gene: TRBV2; J gene: TRBJ2-7; D gene: .; clone size: .; CDR3 DNA: TGTGCCAGCAGCCTAGGCTCCTACGAGCAGTACTTC; CDR3 protein: CASSLGSYEQYF
V gene: TRBV30; J gene: TRBJ2-7; D gene: TRBD2; clone size: .; CDR3 DNA: TGTGCCTGGAGTGTGGTAGCGGGAGTGGGGGAGCAGTACTTC; CDR3 protein: CAWSVVAGVGEQYF
V gene: TRBV6-1; J gene: TRBJ2-5; D gene: .; clone size: .; CDR3 DNA: TGTGCCAGCAGTGAAGCGGGGTCGGAGACCCAGTACTTC; CDR3 protein: CASSEAGSETQYF
V gene: TRBV2; J gene: TRBJ1-3; D gene: .; clone size: once; CDR3 DNA: TGTGCCAGCAGCGGCGGGAGCGGCTCTGGAAACACCATATATTTT; CDR3 protein: CASSGGSGSGNTIYF
V gene: TRBV27; J gene: TRBJ2-5; D gene: TRBD2; clone size: .; CDR3 DNA: TGTGCCAGCAGTTTATCTACTAGCGGGAGGACGGAGACCCAGTACTTC; CDR3 protein: CASSLSTSGRTETQYF
V gene: TRBV7-9; J gene: TRBJ2-7; D gene: .; clone size: .; CDR3 DNA: TGTGCCAGCAGCTTTCTTGGCCAGTACGAGCAGTACTTC; CDR3 protein: CASSFLGQYEQYF
V gene: TRBV19; J gene: TRBJ2-2; D gene: .; clone size: .; CDR3 DNA: TGTGCCAGTAGAAGGGGCGGGACGAACACCGGGGAGCTGTTTTTT; CDR3 protein: CASRRGGTNTGELFF
V gene: TRBV5-1; J gene: TRBJ2-3; D gene: TRBD2; clone size: .; CDR3 DNA: TGCGCCAGCAGCCCCAGGCTAGCGGGAGGGCCAGATACGCAGTATTTT; CDR3 protein: CASSPRLAGGPDTQYF
V gene: TRBV5-1; J gene: TRBJ1-6; D gene: .; clone size: .; CDR3 DNA: TGCGCCAGCAGCCCGGAAAATTCACCCCTCCACTTT; CDR3 protein: CASSPENSPLHF
V gene: TRBV11-2; J gene: TRBJ2-7; D gene: .; clone size: .; CDR3 DNA: TGTGCCAGCAGCTTGGGCGGCTACACCTACGAGCAGTACTTC; CDR3 protein: CASSLGGYTYEQYF